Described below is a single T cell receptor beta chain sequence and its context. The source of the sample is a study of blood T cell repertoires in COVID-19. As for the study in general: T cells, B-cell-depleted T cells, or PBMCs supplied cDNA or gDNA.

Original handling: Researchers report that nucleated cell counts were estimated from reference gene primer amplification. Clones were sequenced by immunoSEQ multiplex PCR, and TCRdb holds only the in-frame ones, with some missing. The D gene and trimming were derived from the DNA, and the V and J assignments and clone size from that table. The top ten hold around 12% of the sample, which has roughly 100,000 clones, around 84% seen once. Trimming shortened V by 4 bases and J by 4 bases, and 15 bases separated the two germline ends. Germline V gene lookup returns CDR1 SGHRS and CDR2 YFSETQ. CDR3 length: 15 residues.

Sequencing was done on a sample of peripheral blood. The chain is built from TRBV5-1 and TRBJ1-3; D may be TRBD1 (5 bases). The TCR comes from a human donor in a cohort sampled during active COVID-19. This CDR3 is CASSRDGQFGNTIYF. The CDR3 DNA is TGCGCCAGCAGCCGAGACGGACAATTCGGAAACACCATATATTTT.